Listed here is a single T cell receptor (beta chain). Its antigen is not yet known. No qualities accompany the bases; no much larger clone lies one base away. Looking up the germline V gene (reference sequence) yields CDR1 DFQATT and CDR2 SNEGSKA. The V and J ends are trimmed by 3 bases and 2 bases, leaving 11 bases between them. The CDR3 holds 14 amino acids from the cysteine to the phenylalanine. CDR3 DNA is the only sequence kept; it has 42 bases, read in frame from the first base. In Seattle, one collaborating source enrolled patients while the infection was active and tracked those patients longitudinally over the course of disease. Whole blood was collected in K2EDTA tubes by collaborating institutions according to the institutions' own protocols. For TCRbeta analysis, collaborator samples were shipped as frozen whole blood, as isolated PBMCs, or as DNA extracted from either sample type. The data were obtained in a study of blood T cell repertoires in COVID-19 (dated by TCRdb to the early 2020s). In terms of the full investigation: Samples from collaborators originated in the United States, Italy and Spain and spanned both the acute and convalescent phases of COVID-19. A de-identified subject ID, COVID-19 status, age in years and sex were almost always included in the sample metadata. Subjects who had been exposed to COVID-19, were actively infected with it, or had recovered from it provided the deeply sampled blood TCRbeta repertoires that made up the dataset. Where available, HLA class I and class II types were obtained from metadata supplied by the sample provider rather than from assay-based typing. The repertoires were released in a freely available public database intended as a resource for research on the immune response to SARS-CoV-2. The material from the prospective study consisted of cDNA or gDNA derived from T cells, B-cell-depleted T cells, or PBMCs. Samples were obtained from the ongoing ImmuneRACE study (first 160 participants) and from about 1,300 subjects provided by 6 global collaborators.

The immunoSEQ Assay, a bias-controlled multiplex PCR, was used to amplify TCRbeta CDR3 regions from genomic DNA. The original pipeline was this. The number of nucleated cells in each sample was estimated by amplification of reference gene primers within the assay. To quantify the absolute abundance of each unique TCRbeta CDR3 rearrangement, sequence reads were collapsed and filtered. For each sample, productive Simpson clonality was calculated as the square root of Simpson's diversity index across productive rearrangements. The immuneACCESS repertoire file appears here via TCRdb, limited to in-frame rearrangements. These files lack a portion of the clones; in checked studies, under half of the deficit traces to unresolved V genes, and the cause of the others is not known. V, J and clone size are those of that table, while D and trimming were read from the DNA. Across this sample there are 250,000 to 300,000 clones, with 85% to 90% seen only once. The biggest ten clones account for over 9% of the sample.

Results and caveats for the whole study, not just this receptor: The amount of clinical and demographic metadata varied by source and participant and was provided uncurated.

This TCR came from a woman in her twenties or thirties with COVID-19, enrolled during active disease. The chain joins TRBV20-1 to TRBJ2-1; the D segment could be TRBD2, given 6 matching bases. The sequenced sample was peripheral blood. The sequence in DNA is TGCAGTGCTAGTGCGGGACTGGCCTACAATGAGCAGTTCTTC. Its protein reads: CSASAGLAYNEQFF.